This T cell receptor beta chain is drawn from a study of control samples from healthy donors and cancer patients. Germline assignment: CDR1 MNHNY and CDR2 SVGAGI (reference sequence). The CDR3 covers 12 residues. The germline V and J ends were trimmed by 6 bases and 2 bases, with 6 bases remaining between them. Only in-frame clones appear in the TCRdb table, and some are missing; sequencing was by immunoSEQ multiplex PCR. The sample shows around 110,000 clones, roughly nine tenths of them seen only once. The chain recombines TRBV6-6 with TRBJ2-3, with D uncertain. Sequencing was performed on PBMCs. This receptor was identified in a woman between 50 and 59 years old with colorectal cancer. CDR3 coding DNA: TGTGCCAGCAGCGGGCCCACAGATACGCAGTATTTT. It is translated as CASSGPTDTQYF.